A single sample is the source of the 11 T cell receptor beta chains below, sequenced in a study of control samples from healthy donors and cancer patients. Clones were sequenced by immunoSEQ multiplex PCR, and TCRdb holds only the in-frame ones, with some missing. The sample shows fewer than 70,000 clones, around 90% of them seen only once. The sample was PBMCs. These receptors came from a man aged 55 to 70 with head and neck cancer.

This chain uses TRBV6-1 with TRBJ1-5; D unclear. This CDR3 spans 13 amino acids. Trimming stripped 1 base from V and 4 bases from J, with 5 bases between. Germline-derived CDR1 and CDR2 are MNHNS and SASEGT. DNA for the CDR3: TGTGCCAGCAGTGAAGAAGGGAATCAGCCCCAGCATTTT. Protein product: CASSEEGNQPQHF.

The gene calls are TRBV24-1 and TRBJ2-7; D ambiguous. The germline V and J ends were trimmed by 4 bases and 3 bases, with 9 bases remaining between them. The CDR3 spans 13 residues. Germline V gene data show CDR1 as KGHDR and CDR2 as SFDVKD. Here the CDR3 reads CATSEGRNYEQYF. CDR3 DNA: TGTGCCACCAGTGAGGGTAGAAACTACGAGCAGTACTTC.

The chain recombines TRBV19 with TRBJ2-2, with no clear D. This CDR3 region has 13 residues. Deletions cut 3 bases from V and 7 bases from J, with 9 bases between. Germline V lookup: CDR1 LNHDA, CDR2 SQIVND (reference sequence). The CDR3: CASSMGLRGELFF. CDR3 coding DNA: TGTGCCAGTAGTATGGGCTTACGCGGGGAGCTGTTTTTT. The full variable domain, in which reference TRBV19 and TRBJ2-2 provide the parts outside the CDR3, is DGGITQSPKYLFRKEGQNVTLSCEQNLNHDAMYWYRQDPGQGLRLIYYSQIVNDFQKGDIAEGYSVSREKKESFPLTVTSAQKNPTAFYLCASSMGLRGELFFGEGSRLTVL.

This sequence joins TRBV7-2 and TRBJ1-4; the match to TRBD1 covers 7 bases. Germline CDR1 and CDR2: SGHTA and FQGNSA. V was pared by 1 base and J by 7 bases, with 3 bases of the junction left unmatched. The CDR3 spans 14 residues. In nucleotides, the CDR3 is TGTGCCAGCAGCTTAGGACAGGGTGGTGAAAAACTGTTTTTT. Translation: CASSLGQGGEKLFF.

A single count supports this clone. V and J are TRBV5-1 and TRBJ1-1; unclear D gene. V lost 0 bases to trimming and J lost 4 bases, with 7 bases between them. The CDR3 is 13 amino acids. Looked up from germline, CDR1 is SGHRS and CDR2 is YFSETQ. The CDR3, as DNA: TGCGCCAGCAGCTTGGCGGGAATCACTGAAGCTTTCTTT. This translates into CASSLAGITEAFF.

The chain couples TRBV18 to TRBJ2-7; weak D call: TRBD1 (5 bases). The germline V gene has CDR1 KGHSH and CDR2 LQKENI. Trimming removed 8 bases from V and 1 base from J, with 9 bases in between. The CDR3 consists of 12 residues. CDR3 residues: CASADSSYEQYF. Here the CDR3 DNA reads TGTGCCAGCGCTGACAGTTCCTACGAGCAGTACTTC.

This chain uses TRBV3-1 (or the pseudogene TRBV3-2) with TRBJ2-7; D possibly corresponds to TRBD2 (6 bases). CDR3 length: 14 residues. V was cut by 1 base and J by 9 bases, with 16 bases left in between. Germline CDR1 reads LGHDT; CDR2 reads YNNKEL (reference sequence). CDR3 sequence reads: CASSQGGREYPQYF. The CDR3 DNA is TGTGCCAGCAGCCAAGGGGGTCGGGAGTATCCGCAGTACTTC.

A single count supports this clone. The genes are TRBV28 and TRBJ1-2; TRBD1 aligns across 7 bases. Germline CDR1 reads MDHEN; CDR2 reads SYDVKM. Trimming took 6 bases from V and 6 from J; bases not matched to a gene: 10. This CDR3 is 14 amino acids long. Written as DNA, the CDR3 is TGTGCCAGCAGCCTATTGACAGGGTCTGATGGCTACACCTTC. It codes for CASSLLTGSDGYTF.

The chain has TRBV6-1 and TRBJ1-5; 8 nucleotides agree with TRBD1. Germline V lookup: CDR1 MNHNS, CDR2 SASEGT. The CDR3 is 19 amino acids. With 3 bases clipped from V and 3 bases from J, the junction kept 16 bases outside the gene matches. The chain's CDR3 is CASSDARGRGRPNNQPQHF. For the CDR3, the DNA is TGTGCCAGCAGTGACGCCAGAGGCAGGGGGCGCCCAAACAATCAGCCCCAGCATTTT.

This rearrangement joins TRBV5-6 to TRBJ2-5; no reliable D call. The germline V gene has CDR1 SGHDT and CDR2 YYEEEE. V dropped 7 bases and J dropped 3 bases, with 10 bases sitting between them. This CDR3 has 12 amino acids. The CDR3 sequence is CASRSGKETQYF. CDR3 in DNA: TGTGCCAGCCGCTCGGGTAAAGAGACCCAGTACTTC.

The rearrangement uses TRBV6-2 or TRBV6-3 and TRBJ1-1, with a weak D call TRBD1 (5 bases). The V end lost 2 bases, the J end lost 6 bases, and 13 bases lay between the germline ends. Germline V CDR1 and CDR2: MNHEY, SVGEGT. The CDR3 sequence is 14 residues long. CDR3 coding DNA: TGTGCCAGCAGTTACGGAGTTAAGGGACCTGAAGCTTTCTTT. Translated, it gives CASSYGVKGPEAFF.